The 26 T cell receptor beta chains given below trace back to one sample, sequenced in a study of T cells in Graves' hyperthyroidism and ophthalmopathy. The TCR beta CDR3 regions underwent amplification using RNA transcripts as the source. A set of HTBI primers served as the primers for a first-round RT-PCR of the TCR CDR3. MiXCR, run by TCRdb on the multiplex PCR reads, gives a single entry per CDR3 protein. The sample lists a few hundred thousand distinct CDR3 sequences; approximately 25% were seen once. The source material was blood. The receptors originated from a man aged 50-59 years with Graves' hyperthyroidism.

A note on this clonotype: The junction differs from germline at one of its ends, possibly a read error. The chain joins TRBV5-1 to TRBJ2-7, with 11 bases lining up with TRBD2. The CDR3 covers 16 residues. CDR1 SGHRS and CDR2 YFSETQ come from the germline V gene. CDR3 sequence: CASSTVTSGSGYEQYF. The CDR3, as DNA: TGCGCCAGCAGCACGGTAACTAGCGGGAGTGGATACGAGCAATACTTC.

The V and J genes are TRBV7-6 and TRBJ2-7; maybe TRBD1 (7 bases). Germline V gene sequence: CDR1 SGHVS, CDR2 FNYEAQ. CDR3 length: 15 residues. V shed 1 base and J shed 3 bases, with 13 bases lying between them. The CDR3 DNA is TGTGCCAGCAGCTTAGTTGCAGGGGGGAACTACGAGCAGTACTTC. It encodes CASSLVAGGNYEQYF.

This clonotype was seen at least ten times. The J gene is TRBJ2-7, the V gene TRBV27; 12 positions agree with TRBD1. The CDR3 spans 15 residues. Trimming at V came to 6 bases and at J to 4 bases, leaving 7 bases not matched to a gene. Germline CDR1 MNHEY, CDR2 SMNVEV (reference sequence). Here the CDR3 DNA reads TGTGCCAGCAGCCCCGGGACAGGGGGCGGGTACGAGCAGTACTTC. This codes for CASSPGTGGGYEQYF.

This clonotype has just a few counts. The V call is TRBV20-1, the J call TRBJ2-3; tentative D call: TRBD1 (6 bases). Germline V gives CDR1 DFQATT, CDR2 SNEGSKA (reference sequence). The CDR3 covers 15 residues. The V gene lost 4 bases and the J gene lost 0 bases, with 14 bases spanning the gap. The DNA of the CDR3 is TGCAGTGCTACAAACAGGGTCCTTAGCACAGATACGCAGTATTTT. It yields the protein CSATNRVLSTDTQYF.

This clonotype was seen at least ten times. This sequence joins TRBV11-3 and TRBJ2-1, with 8 bases aligning to TRBD2. There are 14 residues in the CDR3. In germline, CDR1 is SGHNT, CDR2 YENEEA. V lost 8 bases and J lost 8; bases outside the gene matches: 11. The CDR3 protein is CASSSGSGRHEQFF. The CDR3 DNA follows: TGTGCCAGCTCGAGCGGGAGTGGTAGGCATGAGCAGTTCTTC. The variable domain in full, with the rest retrieved from reference TRBV11-3 and TRBJ2-1, is EAGVVQSPRYKIIEKKQPVAFWCNPISGHNTLYWYLQNLGQGPELLIRYENEEAVDDSQLPKDRFSAERLKGVDSTLKIQPAELGDSAVYLCASSSGSGRHEQFFGPGTRLTVL.

This clonotype has a handful of counts. The rearrangement uses TRBV10-2 and TRBJ2-1; D perhaps matches TRBD2 (5 bases). This CDR3 has 14 amino acids. The germline V gene encodes CDR1 WSHSY and CDR2 SAAADI. V lost 7 bases and J lost 0, with 10 bases in between. The CDR3 region is CASNSGSSYNEQFF. The CDR3 DNA follows: TGCGCCAGCAATAGTGGGAGCTCCTACAATGAGCAGTTCTTC.

In its sample, this clonotype was seen many times. The chain has TRBV12-3 or TRBV12-4 and TRBJ2-3; D is possibly TRBD1 or TRBD2 (5 bases each). The CDR3 runs 13 residues. V lost 5 bases, J lost 0 bases, and 6 bases lay in between. CDR3 sequence (DNA): TGTGCCAGCAGTGGGGACAGCACAGATACGCAGTATTTT. Translating it yields CASSGDSTDTQYF.

V usage is TRBV11-2 and J usage is TRBJ2-7; TRBD2 is a possible D gene (5 bases). Germline V lookup: CDR1 SGHAT, CDR2 FQNNGV. This CDR3 comprises 14 residues. V was clipped by 0 bases and J by 7 bases, with 13 bases between them. The CDR3 here is CASSLDSGRGEQYF. In nucleotides, the CDR3 is TGTGCCAGCAGCTTAGACTCGGGCCGCGGGGAGCAGTACTTC.

The V gene is TRBV29-1, the J gene TRBJ2-1; 11 bases align to TRBD2. Germline V CDR1 and CDR2: SQVTM, ANQGSEA. V gave up 3 bases and J gave up 8 bases; unmatched junction bases: 18. The CDR3 is made up of 18 amino acids. The CDR3 region is CSVEAQQTSGILLYEQFF. CDR3 nucleotide sequence: TGCAGCGTTGAGGCCCAGCAGACTAGCGGGATTCTTTTGTATGAGCAGTTCTTC.

The V and J genes are TRBV5-1 and TRBJ1-2; D might be TRBD1 (5 bases). The germline V and J ends were trimmed by 2 bases and 6 bases, with 14 bases remaining between them. Germline CDR1 SGHRS, CDR2 YFSETQ. The CDR3 is 14 amino acids. In nucleotides, the CDR3 is TGCGCCAGCAGCTTAGGCAGGGCGAGCGATGGCTACACCTTC. Protein sequence: CASSLGRASDGYTF.

This clonotype came up many times. V usage is TRBV6-1 and J usage is TRBJ2-4; D is possibly TRBD2 (6 bases). Germline CDR1 reads MNHNS; CDR2 reads SASEGT. The CDR3 runs 13 residues. V was pared by 5 bases and J by 6 bases, with 11 bases between. The CDR3 sequence is CASSSGTPNIQYF. For the CDR3, the DNA is TGTGCCAGCAGTTCCGGGACTCCAAACATTCAGTACTTC.

V is TRBV9 and J is TRBJ2-2; D unresolved. The CDR3 sequence is 13 residues long. The germline V and J ends were trimmed by 0 bases and 3 bases, with 3 bases remaining between them. Germline CDR1 is SGDLS and CDR2 is YYNGEE. The CDR3 loop reads CASSVDDTGELFF. The DNA for the CDR3 is TGTGCCAGCAGCGTAGACGACACCGGGGAGCTGTTTTTT.

V and J are TRBV11-2 and TRBJ2-7; 7 bases line up with TRBD2. The CDR3 runs 13 residues. V trimming: 5 bases; J trimming: 6 bases; junction bases outside the gene matches: 7. In germline, CDR1 is SGHAT, CDR2 FQNNGV. The CDR3 bases are TGTGCCAGCAGCCCGCACCTAGCGGTCGAGCAGTACTTC. As protein: CASSPHLAVEQYF.

This clonotype was seen repeatedly, ten times or more. The chain is built from TRBV29-1 and TRBJ1-1; no clear D gene. This CDR3 has 11 residues. From germline, CDR1 is SQVTM and CDR2 ANQGSEA. Trimming cost V 4 bases and J 6 bases, with 9 bases left between them. DNA for the CDR3: TGCAGCGTTGCGGTCGCAGCTGAAGCTTTCTTT. It encodes CSVAVAAEAFF.

This chain links TRBV4-1 with TRBJ1-1; D might be TRBD1 (5 bases). The CDR3 length is 15 residues. Germline-derived CDR1 and CDR2 are MGHRA and YSYEKL. V was clipped by 9 bases and J by 3 bases, with 20 bases between them. CDR3 loop: CASGGVGGRDTEAFF. CDR3 nucleotides: TGCGCCAGTGGGGGGGTAGGAGGGAGGGACACTGAAGCTTTCTTT.

This clonotype was observed at least ten times. The genes are TRBV18 and TRBJ1-1, with unresolved D. V was trimmed by 5 bases and J by 5 bases, leaving 15 bases between them. Germline V gene sequence: CDR1 KGHSH, CDR2 LQKENI. This CDR3 is built from 14 residues. CDR3 DNA: TGTGCCAGCTCAGTGAATCCCGTGTCTACTGAAGCTTTCTTT. Amino acid sequence: CASSVNPVSTEAFF. Filled out from reference TRBV18 and TRBJ1-1, the complete variable domain reads NAGVMQNPRHLVRRRGQEARLRCSPMKGHSHVYWYRQLPEEGLKFMVYLQKENIIDESGMPKERFSAEFPKEGPSILRIQQVVRGDSAAYFCASSVNPVSTEAFFGQGTRLTVV.

This chain links TRBV19 with TRBJ1-2; the D is unclear. Germline V gives CDR1 LNHDA, CDR2 SQIVND (reference sequence). Trimming pared 1 base from V and 3 bases from J, leaving 6 bases between. CDR3 length: 13 amino acids. Here the CDR3 reads CASSIGGDYGYTF. CDR3 nucleotides: TGTGCCAGTAGTATAGGAGGCGACTATGGCTACACCTTC.

The J gene is TRBJ2-3, the V gene TRBV5-1, with D perhaps matching TRBD2 (5 bases). The CDR3 length is 13 residues. Germline V lookup: CDR1 SGHRS, CDR2 YFSETQ. The ends were cut back, 4 bases at V and 4 bases at J, with 10 bases in the middle. The CDR3 protein is CASSPSSADTQYF. The CDR3 DNA sequence: TGCGCCAGCAGCCCTAGTAGCGCAGATACGCAGTATTTT.

This clonotype turned up a few times. The chain recombines TRBV6-1 with TRBJ1-5; 7 positions match TRBD1. Germline V gives CDR1 MNHNS, CDR2 SASEGT. The ends lost 8 bases at V and 4 bases at J; junction bases unmatched: 8. The CDR3 has 14 residues. CDR3 nucleotides: TGTGCCAGCGGACCGGGACAGCAAAATCAGCCCCAGCATTTT. It yields the protein CASGPGQQNQPQHF.

The chain uses TRBV29-1 and TRBJ2-1, with D tentatively TRBD1 (5 bases). Germline lookup yields CDR1 SQVTM and CDR2 ANQGSEA. The CDR3 is 12 residues long. V lost 5 bases and J lost 8, with 13 bases in between. CDR3 region: CSVWGGGHEQFF. In nucleotides, the CDR3 is TGCAGCGTTTGGGGCGGTGGCCATGAGCAGTTCTTC.

The CDR3 protein is CASSLRVRSSTYEQYF. The CDR3 bases are TGTGCCAGCAGCTTAAGGGTCAGATCTTCTACCTACGAGCAGTACTTC. The chain couples TRBV7-9 to TRBJ2-7; the D is unclear. The CDR3 sequence is 16 residues long. Germline loops: CDR1 SEHNR, CDR2 FQNEAQ (reference sequence). Between the trimmed V and J ends, which lost 2 bases and 2 bases, there was a span of 16 bases.

With regard to this clonotype: Since a much larger clone is just one base distant, this may be a read error. The chain employs TRBV7-6 and TRBJ2-7; D possibly uses TRBD1 or TRBD2 (6 bases each). The CDR3 extends over 15 amino acids. Trimming stripped 0 bases from V and 5 bases from J, with 14 bases between. Per the germline V gene, CDR1 is SGHVS and CDR2 is FNYEAQ. CDR3 bases: TGTGCCAGCAGCTTAGCGCACGGGGGCTTCGACGAGCAGTACTTC. Translation gives CASSLAHGGFDEQYF.

The chain employs TRBV30 and TRBJ1-4; no reliable D call. V was pared by 5 bases and J by 7 bases, with 17 bases between. The CDR3 consists of 14 residues. In germline, CDR1 is GTSNPN, CDR2 SVGIG (reference sequence). The DNA of the CDR3 is TGTGCCTGGGAACCGGGGTCACTGGGTGAAAAACTGTTTTTT. This gives the protein CAWEPGSLGEKLFF. Complete variable domain (other parts from reference TRBV30 and TRBJ1-4): SQTIHQWPATLVQPVGSPLSLECTVEGTSNPNLYWYRQAAGRGLQLLFYSVGIGQISSEVPQNLSASRPQDRQFILSSKKLLLSDSGFYLCAWEPGSLGEKLFFGSGTQLSVL.

Points on this clonotype: Given a much more abundant clone one base away, this may be a read error. This chain joins TRBV27 and TRBJ2-7, with D perhaps TRBD1 or TRBD2 (5 bases each). Germline loops: CDR1 MNHEY, CDR2 SMNVEV (reference sequence). The CDR3 sequence is 14 residues long. The germline V and J ends were trimmed by 1 base and 9 bases, with 16 bases remaining between them. CDR3 residues: CASSLWAGTDGQYF. The DNA of the CDR3 is TGTGCCAGCAGTTTATGGGCAGGGACGGACGGGCAGTACTTC.

In its sample, this clonotype was seen a few times. CDR3 amino acids: CASSPGLGVSYEQYF. The CDR3 DNA reads TGTGCCAGCAGCCCAGGACTAGGTGTCTCCTACGAGCAGTACTTC. V is TRBV11-1 and J is TRBJ2-7; the match to TRBD2 covers 7 bases. The V segment lost 5 bases and the J segment 0 bases; nucleotides outside the gene matches: 7. The V gene's germline CDR1 is SGHAT and CDR2 FQDESV (reference sequence). The CDR3 covers 15 residues.

A few counts support this clonotype. The chain has TRBV6-1 and TRBJ1-2; no definite D call. This CDR3 is built from 15 residues. The V gene lost 8 bases and the J gene lost 0 bases, with 16 bases spanning the gap. From germline, CDR1 is MNHNS and CDR2 SASEGT. Written as DNA, the CDR3 is TGTGCCAGCTCCCGGGATTGGGCGGCTAACTATGGCTACACCTTC. Residues: CASSRDWAANYGYTF.